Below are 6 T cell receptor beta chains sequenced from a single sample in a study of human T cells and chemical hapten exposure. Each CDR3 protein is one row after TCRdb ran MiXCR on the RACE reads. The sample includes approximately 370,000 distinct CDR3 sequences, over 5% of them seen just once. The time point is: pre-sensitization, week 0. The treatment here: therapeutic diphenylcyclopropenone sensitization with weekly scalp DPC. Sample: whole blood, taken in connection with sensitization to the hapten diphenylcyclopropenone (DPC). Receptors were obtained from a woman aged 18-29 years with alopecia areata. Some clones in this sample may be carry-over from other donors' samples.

The DNA for the CDR3 is TGTGCCACCAGCCGTAACCTGGCAACTAATGAAAAACTGTTTTTT. It translates to CATSRNLATNEKLFF. The chain joins TRBV15 to TRBJ1-4; the D is unclear. Germline values: CDR1 LNHNV, CDR2 YYDKDF (reference sequence). Trimming stripped 5 bases from V and 0 bases from J, with 10 bases between. This CDR3 is built from 15 residues.

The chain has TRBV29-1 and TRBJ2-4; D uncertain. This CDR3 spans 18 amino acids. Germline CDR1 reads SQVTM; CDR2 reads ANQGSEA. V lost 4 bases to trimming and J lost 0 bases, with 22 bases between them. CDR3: CSVVGTDFHALAKNIQYF. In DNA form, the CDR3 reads TGCAGCGTTGTTGGCACAGACTTCCACGCACTAGCCAAAAACATTCAGTACTTC.

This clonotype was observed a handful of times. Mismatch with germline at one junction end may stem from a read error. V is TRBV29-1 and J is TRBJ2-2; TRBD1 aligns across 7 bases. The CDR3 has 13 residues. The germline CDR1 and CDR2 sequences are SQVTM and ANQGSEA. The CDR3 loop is CSAESGGTGELFF. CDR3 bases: TGCAGCGCTGAATCAGGGGGAACCGGGGAGCTGTTTTTT.

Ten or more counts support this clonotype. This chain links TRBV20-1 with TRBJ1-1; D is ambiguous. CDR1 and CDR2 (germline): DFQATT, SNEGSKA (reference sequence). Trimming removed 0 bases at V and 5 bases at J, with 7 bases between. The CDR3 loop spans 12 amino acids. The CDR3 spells CSARELETEAFF. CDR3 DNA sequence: TGCAGTGCTAGAGAGCTCGAAACTGAAGCTTTCTTT.

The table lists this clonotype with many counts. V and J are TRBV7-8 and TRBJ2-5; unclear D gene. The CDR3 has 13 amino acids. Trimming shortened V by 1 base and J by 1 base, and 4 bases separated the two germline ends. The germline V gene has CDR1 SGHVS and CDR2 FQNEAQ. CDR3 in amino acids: CASSLESQETQYF. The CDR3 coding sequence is TGTGCCAGCAGCTTAGAATCCCAAGAGACCCAGTACTTC. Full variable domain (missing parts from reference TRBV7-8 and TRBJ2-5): GAGVSQSPRYKVAKRGQDVALRCDPISGHVSLFWYQQALGQGPEFLTYFQNEAQLDKSGLPSDRFFAERPEGSVSTLKIQRTQQEDSAVYLCASSLESQETQYFGPGTRLLVL.

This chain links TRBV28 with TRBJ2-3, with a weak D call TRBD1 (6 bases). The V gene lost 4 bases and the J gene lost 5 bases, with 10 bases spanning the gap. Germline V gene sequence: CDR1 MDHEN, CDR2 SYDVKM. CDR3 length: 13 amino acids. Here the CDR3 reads CASSWADRDTQYF. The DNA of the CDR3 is TGTGCCAGCAGTTGGGCGGACAGAGATACGCAGTATTTT.